The source of this T cell receptor (beta chain) is a study of T cell responses to AZD1222 COVID-19 vaccine. Notes on the study in general: Nearly half of the spike-specific TCRs reportedly recognize variant regions that carry no mutations. Spike was spanned by vaccine-associated CD4 TCRs, which were dominant at 160-218 and 743-854.

Pooled together were second doses at about 4 or about 12 weeks. Repertoires were generated with immunoSEQ multiplex PCR, while TCRdb's copy carries only in-frame clones and drops some. The sample comprises more than 80,000 clones, 75% to 90% of which are singletons, and approximately 3.6% rests with the top ten. Points on this clone: Its antigen is still unknown.

Germline values: CDR1 SGHTA, CDR2 FQGNSA. There are 18 residues in the CDR3. The ends lost 2 bases at V and 3 bases at J; junction bases unmatched: 9. Source: peripheral blood, taken 28 days after the second AZD1222 dose. The sequence derives from an adult who received the AZD1222 COVID-19 vaccine. The rearrangement links TRBV7-2 to TRBJ2-2, with 10 nucleotides matching TRBD1. CDR3 region: CASSLSAAGTGDTGELFF. The CDR3 DNA reads TGTGCCAGCAGCTTATCAGCCGCCGGGACAGGGGACACCGGGGAGCTGTTTTTT.